This passage covers 23 T cell receptor beta chains from one sample sequenced in a study of T-cell memory formation after mild COVID-19. TCRdb reprocessed the 5' RACE reads via MiXCR and lists one record per CDR3 protein. The data contain 250,000 to 300,000 distinct CDR3 sequences, roughly 17% of them singletons. The sequencing sample was made of PBMCs or a T cell subset sorted from them (not recorded which). These receptors originate from a man aged 18 to 30 who had mild COVID-19 (a few samples of this study predate the infection). Cell type and time point are not known.

This clonotype occurred a few times. V gene TRBV6-5 combines with J gene TRBJ1-1; no clear D. Trimming shortened V by 2 bases and J by 3 bases, and 22 bases separated the two germline ends. Germline V lookup: CDR1 MNHEY, CDR2 SVGAGI. The CDR3 runs 18 residues. The CDR3: CASSYLIPPRRGDTEAFF. In DNA, the CDR3 is TGTGCCAGCAGTTACCTCATCCCTCCGAGGCGTGGGGACACTGAAGCTTTCTTT.

This clonotype was recorded a few times. This chain links TRBV7-6 with TRBJ2-7, with unresolved D. The CDR3 sequence is 13 residues long. Germline V gene lookup returns CDR1 SGHVS and CDR2 FNYEAQ. Trimming pared 6 bases from V and 3 bases from J, leaving 12 bases between. The CDR3 here is CASSSDGSYEQYF. The DNA of the CDR3 is TGTGCCAGCAGTTCAGACGGCAGCTACGAGCAGTACTTC.

The chain has TRBV29-1 and TRBJ1-1; 7 bases agree with TRBD1. Germline V gene data show CDR1 as SQVTM and CDR2 as ANQGSEA. V shed 4 bases and J 3 bases; nucleotides not matched to a gene: 5. The CDR3 extends over 13 amino acids. The CDR3 is CSVVGTDYTEAFF. Written as DNA, the CDR3 is TGCAGCGTTGTGGGGACAGATTACACTGAAGCTTTCTTT.

This clonotype was seen only a few times. This chain uses TRBV12-3 or TRBV12-4 with TRBJ1-2; D is possibly TRBD1 (5 bases). Trimming cost V 3 bases and J 8 bases, with 13 bases left between them. There are 13 residues in the CDR3. In DNA form, the CDR3 reads TGTGCCAGCAGTTTGTGGCAGGGTGGCGGCTACACCTTC. This encodes CASSLWQGGGYTF.

This clonotype came up a few times. The chain uses TRBV28 and TRBJ1-1; no clear D gene. Germline CDR1 and CDR2: MDHEN and SYDVKM. The CDR3 contains 11 residues. The V gene lost 7 bases and the J gene lost 4 bases, with 7 bases spanning the gap. CDR3 sequence: CASIGVTEAFF. CDR3 DNA: TGTGCCAGCATCGGGGTCACTGAAGCTTTCTTT. Drawing the rest from reference TRBV28 and TRBJ1-1, the complete variable domain is DVKVTQSSRYLVKRTGEKVFLECVQDMDHENMFWYRQDPGLGLRLIYFSYDVKMKEKGDIPEGYSVSREKKERFSLILESASTNQTSMYLCASIGVTEAFFGQGTRLTVV.

This clonotype was counted at least ten times. The chain couples TRBV7-2 to TRBJ2-1; TRBD2 agrees at 11 bases. J gave up 6 bases and V 1 base, and 5 bases lay outside the gene matches. The germline V gene encodes CDR1 SGHTA and CDR2 FQGNSA. CDR3 length: 16 residues. The chain's CDR3 is CASSLGLAGGLNEQFF. CDR3 coding DNA: TGTGCCAGCAGCTTAGGGCTAGCGGGGGGCCTCAATGAGCAGTTCTTC.

This chain links TRBV7-2 with TRBJ2-1; no definite D call. Germline V gene lookup returns CDR1 SGHTA and CDR2 FQGNSA. V was clipped by 1 base and J by 7 bases, with 11 bases between them. This CDR3 contains 14 residues. The CDR3 DNA is TGTGCCAGCAGCTTAGTGTCCCATGGGAATGAGCAGTTCTTC. As protein: CASSLVSHGNEQFF. Variable domain in full (rest from reference TRBV7-2 and TRBJ2-1): GAGVSQSPSNKVTEKGKDVELRCDPISGHTALYWYRQSLGQGLEFLIYFQGNSAPDKSGLPSDRFSAERTGGSVSTLTIQRTQQEDSAVYLCASSLVSHGNEQFFGPGTRLTVL.

This clonotype was seen a few times. The chain combines TRBV4-3 with TRBJ1-1; D possibly corresponds to TRBD1 (6 bases). CDR1 and CDR2 (germline): LGHNA, YSLEER. V shed 8 bases and J shed 6 bases, with 13 bases lying between them. The CDR3 has 12 residues. CDR3 sequence (DNA): TGCGCCAGCCCCGACAGGCGGCCTGAAGCTTTCTTT. As protein: CASPDRRPEAFF.

The rearrangement uses TRBV12-3 or TRBV12-4 and TRBJ2-2; D is uncertain. Trimming cost V 6 bases and J 3 bases, with 14 bases left between them. The CDR3 sequence is 15 residues long. The CDR3 DNA is TGTGCCAGCAGACATACGGACGGCTACACCGGGGAGCTGTTTTTT. This encodes CASRHTDGYTGELFF.

The chain has TRBV6-1 and TRBJ2-2; 9 bases line up with TRBD1. The CDR3 is made up of 16 amino acids. The V gene end was trimmed by 6 bases and the J gene end by 2 bases; junction bases not matched to a gene: 7. The germline V gene encodes CDR1 MNHNS and CDR2 SASEGT. In nucleotides, the CDR3 is TGTGCCAGCAGGGTACGAACAGGGGGCAACACCGGGGAGCTGTTTTTT. Its protein is CASRVRTGGNTGELFF.

V and J are TRBV14 and TRBJ2-5; TRBD2 matches 10 bases. The germline gives CDR1 SGHDN, CDR2 FVKESK. Trimming removed 4 bases from V and 5 bases from J; junction bases left unmatched: 10. The CDR3 spans 16 residues. In DNA form, the CDR3 reads TGTGCCAGCAGCCCCTTGAGAGCGGGGGGGTACGAGACCCAGTACTTC. It yields the protein CASSPLRAGGYETQYF.

CDR3 loop: CASSGTGNEKLFF. In DNA form, the CDR3 reads TGTGCCTCGTCCGGGACAGGGAATGAAAAACTGTTTTTT. This rearrangement joins TRBV7-2 to TRBJ1-4; 9 bases are a match to TRBD1. CDR1 and CDR2 from the germline V gene are SGHTA and FQGNSA. CDR3 length equals 13 residues. The V segment lost 11 bases and the J segment 5 bases; nucleotides outside the gene matches: 6.

V is TRBV9 and J is TRBJ2-2, with D possibly being TRBD2 (6 bases). V lost 2 bases to trimming and J lost 7 bases, with 18 bases between them. Per the germline V gene, CDR1 is SGDLS and CDR2 is YYNGEE. CDR3 length: 16 residues. CDR3 sequence reads: CASSVGGAAPVGELFF. In DNA form, the CDR3 reads TGTGCCAGCAGCGTTGGCGGGGCGGCGCCGGTCGGGGAGCTGTTTTTT.

The chain combines TRBV20-1 with TRBJ2-1; 9 bases are shared with TRBD1. The germline V gene encodes CDR1 DFQATT and CDR2 SNEGSKA (reference sequence). The CDR3 contains 14 residues. V was pared by 6 bases and J by 8 bases, with 11 bases of the junction left unmatched. CDR3 bases: TGCAGTGCACTCTGGGGGACAGGGTACCATGAGCAGTTCTTC. It specifies CSALWGTGYHEQFF.

The chain carries TRBV11-1 and TRBJ1-5, with D hard to call. V was trimmed by 3 bases and J by 4 bases, leaving 7 bases between them. The germline V gene has CDR1 SGHAT and CDR2 FQDESV (reference sequence). This CDR3 has 13 amino acids. The CDR3 region has the DNA TGTGCCAGCAGCTTCACAGATAATCAGCCCCAGCATTTT. Protein sequence: CASSFTDNQPQHF.

This clonotype was picked up a small number of times. The gene calls are TRBV6-6 and TRBJ2-1, with TRBD2 as a possible D gene (5 bases). Germline V gives CDR1 MNHNY, CDR2 SVGAGI (reference sequence). The V and J ends lost 10 bases and 9 bases respectively, with 19 bases between them. This CDR3 has 13 amino acids. CDR3 in amino acids: CATGSRTEGEQFF. The CDR3 nucleotides read TGTGCCACCGGGTCCAGGACCGAGGGTGAGCAGTTCTTC.

This clonotype was detected only a few times. Here the CDR3 DNA reads TGTGCCAGCAGCTTACGACTAGCCTGGAATGAGCAGTTCTTC. Translated, it gives CASSLRLAWNEQFF. This chain uses TRBV7-6 with TRBJ2-1; 7 nucleotides match TRBD2. The CDR3 totals 14 residues. V lost 2 bases to trimming and J lost 7 bases; unmatched junction nucleotides: 5. Germline V gene data show CDR1 as SGHVS and CDR2 as FNYEAQ.

The genes are TRBV24-1 and TRBJ1-1, with 8 bases lining up with TRBD1. CDR1 is KGHDR, CDR2 SFDVKD, per germline. V dropped 7 bases and J dropped 7; count of bases not matched to a gene: 4. The CDR3 extends over 12 amino acids. The CDR3 region is CATRRTGNEAFF. Written as DNA, the CDR3 is TGTGCCACCAGGAGGACAGGGAATGAAGCTTTCTTT.

This clonotype turned up a few times. V usage is TRBV5-1 and J usage is TRBJ1-1; D is perhaps TRBD1 (6 bases). Germline CDR1 is SGHRS and CDR2 is YFSETQ. Deletions cut 0 bases from V and 1 base from J, with 10 bases between. The CDR3 has 15 amino acids. In nucleotides, the CDR3 is TGCGCCAGCAGCTTGGTGGGGGGCCCGAACACTGAAGCTTTCTTT. Its translation: CASSLVGGPNTEAFF.

The chain joins TRBV18 to TRBJ1-1, with unresolved D. Germline loops: CDR1 KGHSH, CDR2 LQKENI. V was pared by 1 base and J by 3 bases, with 12 bases between. This CDR3 spans 15 amino acids. Here the CDR3 reads CASSPLGRADTEAFF. The CDR3, as DNA: TGTGCCAGCTCACCACTAGGGCGGGCGGACACTGAAGCTTTCTTT.

This clonotype occurred a few times. V gene TRBV14 combines with J gene TRBJ2-7; D tentatively reads TRBD1 or TRBD2 (5 bases each). This CDR3 has 15 amino acids. Germline V gives CDR1 SGHDN, CDR2 FVKESK. Trimming removed 0 bases from V and 2 bases from J, with 11 bases in between. The CDR3 loop reads CASSQDWGSPYEQYF. Written as DNA, the CDR3 is TGTGCCAGCAGCCAAGACTGGGGGTCCCCCTACGAGCAGTACTTC.

The chain's CDR3 is CASSLNQGSTEAFF. CDR3 in DNA: TGTGCCAGCAGCTTAAACCAGGGATCCACTGAAGCTTTCTTT. The V gene is TRBV7-9, the J gene TRBJ1-1; D possibly corresponds to TRBD1 (5 bases). There are 14 residues in the CDR3. The V end was cut by 2 bases, the J end by 4 bases, with 11 bases between. CDR1 and CDR2 (germline): SEHNR, FQNEAQ (reference sequence). Together with reference TRBV7-9 and TRBJ1-1, the CDR3 gives the full variable domain: DTGVSQNPRHKITKRGQNVTFRCDPISEHNRLYWYRQTLGQGPEFLTYFQNEAQLEKSRLLSDRFSAERPKGSFSTLEIQRTEQGDSAMYLCASSLNQGSTEAFFGQGTRLTVV.

V usage is TRBV6-5 and J usage is TRBJ1-1, with D perhaps matching TRBD1 (5 bases). Trimming shortened V by 7 bases and J by 5 bases, and 17 bases separated the two germline ends. Germline V gene sequence: CDR1 MNHEY, CDR2 SVGAGI. The CDR3 loop spans 14 amino acids. CDR3 region: CASKLRDGWTEAFF. The CDR3 coding sequence is TGTGCCAGCAAACTCCGGGACGGGTGGACTGAAGCTTTCTTT.